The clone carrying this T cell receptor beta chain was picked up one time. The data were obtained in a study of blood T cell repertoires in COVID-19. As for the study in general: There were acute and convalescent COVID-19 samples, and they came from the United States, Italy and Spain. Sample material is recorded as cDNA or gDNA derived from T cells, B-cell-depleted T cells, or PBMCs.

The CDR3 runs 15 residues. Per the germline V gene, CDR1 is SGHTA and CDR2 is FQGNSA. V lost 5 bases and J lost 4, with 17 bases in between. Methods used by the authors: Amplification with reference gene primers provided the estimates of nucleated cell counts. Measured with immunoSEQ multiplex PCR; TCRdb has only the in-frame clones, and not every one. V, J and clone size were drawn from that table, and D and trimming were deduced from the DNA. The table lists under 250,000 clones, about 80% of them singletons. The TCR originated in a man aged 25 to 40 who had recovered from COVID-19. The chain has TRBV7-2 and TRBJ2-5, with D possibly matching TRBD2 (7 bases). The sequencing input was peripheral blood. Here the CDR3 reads CASSPGGQWGETQYF. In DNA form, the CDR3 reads TGTGCCAGCAGCCCCGGGGGGCAATGGGGAGAGACCCAGTACTTC.